The 23 T cell receptor beta chains in this list originate from one sample, sequenced in a study of blood T cells in healthy people across ages. Alongside a J-beta primer mix, a sample-barcoded 5' primer served in a second PCR lasting about 7 to 11 cycles. A single record per CDR3 protein comes from TCRdb applying MiXCR to the 5' RACE reads. The sample carries about 670,000 distinct CDR3 sequences, around two fifths recorded once. Sequencing was done on a sample of blood. The receptors derive from a man older than 75 in good health.

This clonotype was detected only a few times. It is unclear where the CDR3 begins or ends on the DNA, so no DNA is shown, and the CDR3 is as TCRdb lists it. V gene TRBV6-2 or TRBV6-3 combines with J gene TRBJ2-1; the D call in the table, TRBD1, was not verified against the DNA. A total of 15 residues make up the CDR3, ends included. Germline V lookup: CDR1 MNHEY, CDR2 SVGEGT. CDR3 in amino acids: CASTSGASGTNEQFF.

This clonotype was observed at least ten times. The rearrangement joins TRBV29-1 to TRBJ2-5, with D unclear. This CDR3 is 11 amino acids long. Trimming cost V 3 bases and J 9 bases, with 11 bases left between them. CDR1 is SQVTM, CDR2 ANQGSEA, per germline. The CDR3 sequence: CSVDSDVAQYF. Written as DNA, the CDR3 is TGCAGCGTTGACTCGGACGTGGCCCAGTACTTC.

V usage is TRBV7-2 and J usage is TRBJ1-5; 7 positions match TRBD1. V trimming: 2 bases; J trimming: 4 bases; junction bases outside the gene matches: 5. The CDR3 contains 15 residues. CDR1 is SGHTA and CDR2 is FQGNSA in the germline V gene. The CDR3 here is CASSLSGTDNQPQHF. CDR3 sequence (DNA): TGTGCCAGCAGCTTATCTGGGACAGATAATCAGCCCCAGCATTTT.

This CDR3 reads CASRTPYSGTGETGYTF. Written as DNA, the CDR3 is TGTGCCAGCAGGACGCCCTATTCCGGGACAGGGGAAACTGGCTACACCTTC. This chain links TRBV6-1 with TRBJ1-2, with 10 bases identical to TRBD1. This CDR3 is built from 17 residues. Germline trimming cut 6 bases from V and 7 bases from J; bases unmatched to any gene: 17. Germline V gene lookup returns CDR1 MNHNS and CDR2 SASEGT.

This clonotype was counted a few times. This CDR3 is CSASGGEQYF. DNA of the CDR3: TGCAGTGCTAGTGGGGGCGAGCAGTACTTC. This rearrangement joins TRBV20-1 to TRBJ2-7, with D perhaps matching TRBD1 or TRBD2 (5 bases each). This CDR3 has 10 amino acids. V was cut by 3 bases and J by 6 bases, with 6 bases left in between. The germline V gene has CDR1 DFQATT and CDR2 SNEGSKA (reference sequence).

This clonotype was found a few times. The J gene is TRBJ2-3, the V gene TRBV11-1; D unclear. The CDR3 has 15 amino acids. Germline CDR1 is SGHAT and CDR2 is FQDESV (reference sequence). Trimming took off 5 bases at V and 11 bases at J, with 23 bases between the two ends. The CDR3 region has the DNA TGTGCCAGCAGCCTAATCTCCAGCAACAGTCCCCTGCAGTATTTT. Translating gives CASSLISSNSPLQYF.

This clonotype was seen a few times. The rearrangement joins TRBV7-3 to TRBJ1-2, with unresolved D. CDR1 and CDR2 (germline): SGHTA, FQGTGA. The length of the CDR3 is 13 residues. Deletions cut 5 bases from V and 6 bases from J, with 13 bases between. CDR3 nucleotide sequence: TGTGCCAGCAGCCGCGGTGGTGCGGATGGCTACACCTTC. Translation: CASSRGGADGYTF.

V usage is TRBV25-1 and J usage is TRBJ1-6, with TRBD1 identical over 9 bases. The CDR3 spans 14 residues. Germline CDR1 MGHDK, CDR2 SYGVNS. V dropped 8 bases and J dropped 10; count of bases not matched to a gene: 9. As DNA, the CDR3 is TGTGCCAGCTCTCGGGGACAGGGTGACTCACCCCTCCACTTT. Translation: CASSRGQGDSPLHF.

To note about this clonotype: Mismatch with germline at one junction end may stem from a read error. V is TRBV29-1 and J is TRBJ2-3, with 13 bases that match TRBD2. The germline gives CDR1 SQVTM, CDR2 ANQGSEA. This CDR3 is built from 16 residues. The CDR3, as DNA: TGCAGCGTTACTAGCGGGGGGGCCGGAATAACAGATACGCGGTATTTT. Translation gives CSVTSGGAGITDTRYF.

This clonotype was counted ten times or more. The chain has TRBV7-2 and TRBJ2-1; no clear D. Trimming took off 3 bases at V and 8 bases at J, with 14 bases between the two ends. CDR1 is SGHTA, CDR2 FQGNSA, per germline. The CDR3 has 14 residues. The chain's CDR3 is CASSLSRTLDEQFF. CDR3 DNA sequence: TGTGCCAGCAGCTTGTCCAGGACCCTCGATGAGCAGTTCTTC. The full variable domain, completed using reference TRBV7-2 and TRBJ2-1, is GAGVSQSPSNKVTEKGKDVELRCDPISGHTALYWYRQSLGQGLEFLIYFQGNSAPDKSGLPSDRFSAERTGGSVSTLTIQRTQQEDSAVYLCASSLSRTLDEQFFGPGTRLTVL.

Comment on this clonotype: One end of the junction is discordant with germline, which a read error may explain. CDR3 coding DNA: TGTGCCAGCAGTTACTTTGGACAGGGAGGAAGCACAGAGACGCAGTATTTT. Its translation: CASSYFGQGGSTETQYF. V gene TRBV6-2 or TRBV6-3 combines with J gene TRBJ2-3, with TRBD1 matching over 8 bases. CDR1 is MNHEY and CDR2 is SVGEGT in the germline V gene. The CDR3 consists of 17 residues.

The J gene is TRBJ2-2, the V gene TRBV6-5, with 7 bases that match TRBD2. The CDR3 is 14 amino acids. V dropped 6 bases and J dropped 8; count of bases not matched to a gene: 9. The germline gives CDR1 MNHEY, CDR2 SVGAGI. The CDR3 sequence: CASRREGFLGELFF. The DNA for the CDR3 is TGTGCCAGCAGGAGGGAGGGATTTCTTGGGGAGCTGTTTTTT.

This clonotype has more than one count but fewer than ten. The rearrangement links TRBV29-1 to TRBJ1-2, with D possibly TRBD1 on 5 matching bases. The CDR3 covers 15 residues. Trimming took off 1 base at V and 4 bases at J, with 16 bases between the two ends. From germline, CDR1 is SQVTM and CDR2 ANQGSEA. The CDR3 spells CSVEGGRDGTYGYTF. The CDR3 nucleotides read TGCAGCGTTGAAGGCGGCAGGGATGGGACCTATGGCTACACCTTC.

The chain uses TRBV20-1 and TRBJ2-5, with D uncertain. The germline V and J ends were trimmed by 6 bases and 2 bases, with 10 bases remaining between them. The CDR3 contains 12 residues. The germline V gene has CDR1 DFQATT and CDR2 SNEGSKA (reference sequence). CDR3 loop: CSATIQQETQYF. The CDR3 DNA follows: TGCAGTGCGACCATACAACAAGAGACCCAGTACTTC.

V and J are TRBV29-1 and TRBJ1-2, with 8 positions matching TRBD1. The CDR3 extends over 12 amino acids. Unmatched junction bases numbered 10, after V lost 7 bases and J lost 9 bases. Per germline, CDR1 SQVTM and CDR2 ANQGSEA. CDR3 region: CSGGTGGASYTF. The DNA of the CDR3 is TGCAGCGGGGGAACAGGGGGGGCCAGCTACACCTTC.

The chain employs TRBV28 and TRBJ2-5, with 8 nucleotides matching TRBD2. Losses at the gene ends were 6 bases for V and 7 bases for J; bases not matched to a gene: 10. The CDR3 is made up of 14 amino acids. Per the germline V gene, CDR1 is MDHEN and CDR2 is SYDVKM. The CDR3 nucleotides read TGTGCCAGCAGCAGGGAGAACGGGGGGGCGACCCAGTACTTC. It is translated as CASSRENGGATQYF.

The chain couples TRBV6-1 to TRBJ2-1, with 9 nucleotides matching TRBD1. With V trimmed by 3 bases and J by 8 bases, 8 bases remained unmatched. The CDR3 is 15 residues long. The germline CDR1 and CDR2 sequences are MNHNS and SASEGT. CDR3 sequence: CASSDMGQGVDEQFF. The CDR3 DNA reads TGTGCCAGCAGTGATATGGGACAGGGCGTCGATGAGCAGTTCTTC.

Comments on this clonotype: One junction end disagrees with the germline gene, perhaps due to a read error. J is TRBJ2-1 and V is TRBV4-3; 14 bases are shared with TRBD2. CDR1 and CDR2 (germline): LGHNA, YSLEER. The CDR3 totals 18 residues. The CDR3 nucleotides read TGCGCCAACAGCCAAGGACTAGCGGGGGGTGGACCCTACAATGAGCAGTTCTTC. Its translation: CANSQGLAGGGPYNEQFF.

This rearrangement joins TRBV27 to TRBJ1-5, with a tentative D call TRBD1 (6 bases). V shed 5 bases and J shed 7 bases, with 15 bases lying between them. CDR3 length equals 14 residues. Germline CDR1 is MNHEY and CDR2 is SMNVEV (reference sequence). CDR3 sequence: CASSLQGSGQPQHF. The CDR3, as DNA: TGTGCCAGCAGTCTACAGGGTTCTGGGCAGCCCCAGCATTTT.

This clonotype was counted a few times. This rearrangement joins TRBV20-1 to TRBJ2-1, with TRBD2 matching over 10 bases. J gave up 7 bases and V 1 base, and 4 bases lay outside the gene matches. This CDR3 is 14 amino acids long. Germline V gives CDR1 DFQATT, CDR2 SNEGSKA (reference sequence). The chain's CDR3 is CSARGSGGLNEQFF. CDR3 coding DNA: TGCAGTGCTAGAGGTAGCGGGGGGTTAAATGAGCAGTTCTTC.

The sample holds a few counts of this clonotype. The V gene is TRBV7-2, the J gene TRBJ2-5; the match to TRBD2 covers 12 bases. The CDR3 contains 15 residues. V shed 5 bases, J shed 7 bases, and the junction held 8 bases outside the gene matches. The V gene's germline CDR1 is SGHTA and CDR2 FQGNSA. The CDR3 is CASSAQTSGGVTQYF. The CDR3 coding sequence is TGTGCCAGCAGCGCCCAGACTAGCGGGGGCGTGACCCAGTACTTC.

This clonotype has ten or more counts. The chain uses TRBV20-1 and TRBJ2-3, with unresolved D. Trimming removed 3 bases from V and 1 base from J, with 2 bases in between. CDR1 and CDR2 from the germline V gene are DFQATT and SNEGSKA (reference sequence). This CDR3 contains 11 residues. The DNA of the CDR3 is TGCAGTGCTAGGGGCACAGATACGCAGTATTTT. As protein: CSARGTDTQYF.

V usage is TRBV7-8 and J usage is TRBJ1-6; D is possibly TRBD1 (5 bases). Germline V gene data show CDR1 as SGHVS and CDR2 as FQNEAQ. This CDR3 is built from 15 residues. Trimming removed 5 bases at V and 14 bases at J, with 22 bases between. CDR3 amino acids: CASSPAATASGALHF. The CDR3 DNA follows: TGTGCCAGCAGCCCCGCAGCTACGGCGTCGGGGGCCCTCCACTTT.